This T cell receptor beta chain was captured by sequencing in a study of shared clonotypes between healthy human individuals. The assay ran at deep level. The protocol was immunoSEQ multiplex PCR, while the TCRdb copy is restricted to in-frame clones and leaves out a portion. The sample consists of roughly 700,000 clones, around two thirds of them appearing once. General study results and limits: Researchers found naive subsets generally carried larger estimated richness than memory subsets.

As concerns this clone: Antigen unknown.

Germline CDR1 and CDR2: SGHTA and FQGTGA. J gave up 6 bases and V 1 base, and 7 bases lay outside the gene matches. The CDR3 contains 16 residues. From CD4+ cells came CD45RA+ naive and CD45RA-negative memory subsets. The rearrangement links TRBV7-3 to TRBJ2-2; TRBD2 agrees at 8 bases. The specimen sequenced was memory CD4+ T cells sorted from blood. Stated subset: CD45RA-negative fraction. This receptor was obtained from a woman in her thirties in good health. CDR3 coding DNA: TGTGCCAGCAGCTTAATAGGAGCGGGAGAGGCCGGGGAGCTGTTTTTT. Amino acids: CASSLIGAGEAGELFF. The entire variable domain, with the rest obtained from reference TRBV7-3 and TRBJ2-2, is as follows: GAGVSQTPSNKVTEKGKYVELRCDPISGHTALYWYRQSLGQGPEFLIYFQGTGAADDSGLPNDRFFAVRPEGSVSTLKIQRTERGDSAVYLCASSLIGAGEAGELFFGEGSRLTVL.